This TCR beta chain was observed in a study of monozygotic twins with inflammatory bowel disease. In germline, CDR1 is SEHNR, CDR2 FQNEAQ (reference sequence). The CDR3 contains 15 residues. Reanalyzing the 5' RACE reads, TCRdb keeps one entry per CDR3 protein, without DNA. The specimen's table records over 150,000 distinct CDR3 sequences. This TCR was recovered from a human donor with ulcerative colitis or Crohn's disease, or a healthy co-twin of an affected twin (not recorded which). Sequenced sample: blood. V gene TRBV7-9 combines with J gene TRBJ1-5; TCRdb indicates TRBD1, and absent DNA this call remains unverified. CDR3 sequence: CASSLGQSRTEPQHF.